This entry describes one T cell receptor (beta chain). Its antigen remains unidentified. Semi-nested PCR with Nested Universal Primer A followed constant-region reverse priming of full-length variable regions. TCRdb re-called the 5' RACE reads with MiXCR, one entry per CDR3 protein. The table shows around 55,000 distinct CDR3 sequences, with around 20% occurring only once. Cells sorted as Tregs were CD4+, CD25+ and CD127-/low. The CDR3 is 15 residues long. Germline V lookup: CDR1 DFQATT, CDR2 SNEGSKA (reference sequence). The V gene lost 1 base and the J gene lost 6 bases, with 19 bases spanning the gap. Whole-study findings and limits: Greatest tumor Treg TCR overlap was with tumor naive CD4+ cells.

Sequencing input: tumor-infiltrating Tregs sorted from the breast tumor. The receptor was isolated from a female donor with breast cancer. The rearrangement links TRBV20-1 to TRBJ2-7, with D hard to call. As DNA, the CDR3 is TGCAGTGCTAGAGTCTTGGACGGGCCCAATGTCGAGCAGTACTTC. Encoded protein: CSARVLDGPNVEQYF.